This TCR beta chain comes out of a study of T cells after posttransplantation cyclophosphamide. Here immunoSEQ multiplex PCR was the method, and the copy in TCRdb shows in-frame clones only, minus some. Altogether tens of thousands of clones were found in the sample, and no singletons occur. The trim removed 5 bases at V and 3 bases at J, leaving 5 bases unmatched. CDR1 and CDR2 (germline): MRHNA, SNTAGT. This CDR3 has 15 amino acids. Study results and caveats: Later post-transplant blood repertoires were often dominated by donor CD8+ memory clones. Skin or GI-infiltrating T cells shared few TRB sequences with blood.

This clone has a count of ten or more. Its matching antigen is unknown. On the day of bone marrow donation, the related graft donor provided peripheral blood. The sample consisted of PBMCs. The rearrangement joins TRBV6-4 to TRBJ2-1; 9 nucleotides match TRBD2. The sequence derives from a woman aged 55-75 years in good health, CMV-negative, and a related stem cell transplant donor. The CDR3 is CASSSVSGSYNEQFF. Here the CDR3 DNA reads TGTGCCAGCAGTTCCGTTAGCGGGAGCTACAATGAGCAGTTCTTC.